This TCR beta chain was identified in a study of beta chain features in type 1 diabetes. CD45RO/CCR7/CD25/CD127/CD95/CD27 separated CD4+ naive, central memory, regulatory and stem cell-like memory cells by sorting. Expressed TCRB transcripts were sequenced because the entire RNA isolate underwent reverse transcription. Generated by immunoSEQ multiplex PCR, the TCRdb table keeps only in-frame clones and is missing some. The repertoire holds about 620,000 clones, roughly a sixth seen once, with more than 0.08% in the top ten. The CDR3 extends over 19 amino acids. The germline V gene encodes CDR1 MDHEN and CDR2 SYDVKM. The V gene end was trimmed by 6 bases and the J gene end by 4 bases; junction bases not matched to a gene: 23.

The chain carries TRBV28 and TRBJ2-7; 8 positions agree with TRBD2. This TCR came from a man aged 18 to 30 in good health. The sample taken for sequencing was naive CD4+ T cells from blood. CDR3 residues: CASRPPSGSHPGARYEQYF. The CDR3 DNA follows: TGTGCCAGCAGGCCCCCCAGCGGGAGCCACCCGGGGGCCAGGTACGAGCAGTACTTC.